This T cell receptor beta chain was observed in a study of response to subunit inactivated influenza vaccine. This clonotype was picked up a small number of times. Its antigen is still unknown. This CDR3 has 16 residues. V dropped 0 bases and J dropped 10 bases, with 16 bases sitting between them. The V gene's germline CDR1 is SGHAT and CDR2 FQNNGV. Using its own MiXCR run on the RT-PCR reads, TCRdb lists one record per CDR3 protein. The sample holds around 760,000 distinct CDR3 sequences, more than 11% seen once. General study points: It was suggested by the authors that few new T cells are recruited by each seasonal influenza vaccination.

The clonotype was recovered from a man aged 50 or older who received an inactivated influenza vaccine. The chain joins TRBV11-2 to TRBJ1-6; D is unclear. The source material was PBMCs from blood, sampled 14 to 15 days before vaccination. CDR3 loop: CASSLDRLWNGSPLHF. The CDR3 nucleotides are TGTGCCAGCAGCTTAGATCGATTATGGAACGGGTCACCCCTCCACTTT. Full variable domain (outside the CDR3, taken from reference TRBV11-2 and TRBJ1-6): EAGVAQSPRYKIIEKRQSVAFWCNPISGHATLYWYQQILGQGPKLLIQFQNNGVVDDSQLPKDRFSAERLKGVDSTLKIQPAKLEDSAVYLCASSLDRLWNGSPLHFGNGTRLTVT.